Shown below are 5 T cell receptor beta chains from a single sample sequenced in a study of T cell responses to AZD1222 COVID-19 vaccine. Clones were sequenced by immunoSEQ multiplex PCR, and TCRdb holds only the in-frame ones, with some missing. The sample yields 89,000 or so clones, 88% seen once. Sequencing was performed on peripheral blood, taken on day 0 of AZD1222 vaccination. The receptors originated from an adult in good health.

V gene TRBV2 combines with J gene TRBJ1-6, with TRBD1 identical over 8 bases. Trimming at V came to 6 bases and at J to 7 bases, leaving 8 bases not matched to a gene. The CDR3 has 15 amino acids. CDR1 is SNHLY, CDR2 FYNNEI, per germline. The CDR3 DNA reads TGTGCCAGCAGCCCCAGGACAGGGCCGAATTCACCCCTCCACTTT. It is translated as CASSPRTGPNSPLHF.

This chain links TRBV19 with TRBJ2-7, with D uncertain. Germline CDR1 reads LNHDA; CDR2 reads SQIVND (reference sequence). The CDR3 consists of 14 residues. The germline V and J ends were trimmed by 5 bases and 1 base, with 12 bases remaining between them. Here the CDR3 reads CASSWQAASYEQYF. The CDR3 DNA reads TGTGCCAGTAGTTGGCAGGCAGCGTCCTACGAGCAGTACTTC.

V is TRBV15 and J is TRBJ1-4, with TRBD1 matching 7 bases. Germline V gives CDR1 LNHNV, CDR2 YYDKDF (reference sequence). The CDR3 has 14 residues. J was trimmed by 4 bases and V by 3 bases; bases with no gene match: 2. CDR3 region: CATSSGQVNEKLFF. The CDR3 coding sequence is TGTGCCACCAGCAGTGGACAGGTTAATGAAAAACTGTTTTTT.

This clone was seen a handful of times. CDR3 loop: CATSRSEDYNEQFF. As DNA, the CDR3 is TGTGCCACCAGTCGCTCGGAAGACTACAATGAGCAGTTCTTC. The V gene is TRBV24-1, the J gene TRBJ2-1; D remains unclear. This CDR3 has 14 residues. The germline V gene encodes CDR1 KGHDR and CDR2 SFDVKD. Trimming stripped 6 bases from V and 3 bases from J, with 11 bases between.

The chain uses TRBV12-3 or TRBV12-4 and TRBJ2-3; D is undetermined. Trimming cost V 3 bases and J 3 bases, with 7 bases left between them. The CDR3 spans 13 residues. The CDR3 coding sequence is TGTGCCAGCAGTTTGGGTTCTACAGATACGCAGTATTTT. This gives the protein CASSLGSTDTQYF.